The text below deals with one T cell receptor (beta chain). This record comes from a study of blood T cell repertoires in COVID-19. The CDR3 contains 20 residues. The trim removed 0 bases at V and 2 bases at J, leaving 8 bases unmatched. Per the germline V gene, CDR1 is LGHDT and CDR2 is YNNKEL (reference sequence). Method: immunoSEQ multiplex PCR; TCRdb's copy keeps in-frame clones and lacks some. Of a few hundred thousand clones listed, approximately 83% are singletons. The sequence was collected from a woman aged 40 to 50 with acute COVID-19. This rearrangement joins TRBV3-1 (or the pseudogene TRBV3-2) to TRBJ2-1, with 15 bases fitting TRBD2. Material for sequencing was PBMCs or T cells enriched from blood (not recorded which). The CDR3 sequence: CASSQEGLAGGGFPYNEQFF. For the CDR3, the DNA is TGTGCCAGCAGCCAAGAGGGACTAGCGGGAGGCGGATTCCCCTACAATGAGCAGTTCTTC.